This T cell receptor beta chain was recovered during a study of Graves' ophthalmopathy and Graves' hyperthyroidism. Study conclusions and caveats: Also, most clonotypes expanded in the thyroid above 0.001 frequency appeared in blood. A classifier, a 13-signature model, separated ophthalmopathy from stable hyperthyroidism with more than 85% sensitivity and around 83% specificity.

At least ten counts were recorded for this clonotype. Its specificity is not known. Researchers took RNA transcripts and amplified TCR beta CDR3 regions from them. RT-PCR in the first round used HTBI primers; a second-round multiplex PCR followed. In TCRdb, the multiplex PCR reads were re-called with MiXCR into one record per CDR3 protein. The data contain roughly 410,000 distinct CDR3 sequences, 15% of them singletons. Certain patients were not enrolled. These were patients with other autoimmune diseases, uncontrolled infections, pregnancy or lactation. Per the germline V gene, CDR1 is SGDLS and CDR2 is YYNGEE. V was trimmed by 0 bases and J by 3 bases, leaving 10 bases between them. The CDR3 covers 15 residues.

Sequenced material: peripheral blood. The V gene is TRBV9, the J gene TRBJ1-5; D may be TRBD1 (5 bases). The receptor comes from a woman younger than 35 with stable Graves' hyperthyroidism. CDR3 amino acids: CASSVEEGTNQPQHF. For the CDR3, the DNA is TGTGCCAGCAGCGTAGAGGAGGGGACCAATCAGCCCCAGCATTTT.